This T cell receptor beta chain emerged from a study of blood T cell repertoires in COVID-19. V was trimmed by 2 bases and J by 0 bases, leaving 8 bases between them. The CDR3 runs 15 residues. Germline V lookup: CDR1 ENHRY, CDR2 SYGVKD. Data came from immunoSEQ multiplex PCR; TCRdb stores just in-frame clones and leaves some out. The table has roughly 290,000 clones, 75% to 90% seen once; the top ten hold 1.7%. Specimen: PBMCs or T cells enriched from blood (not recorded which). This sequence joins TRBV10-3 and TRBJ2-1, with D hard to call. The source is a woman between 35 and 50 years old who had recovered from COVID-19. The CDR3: CAISEHSNSYNEQFF. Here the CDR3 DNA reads TGTGCCATCAGTGAGCATAGTAACTCCTACAATGAGCAGTTCTTC.